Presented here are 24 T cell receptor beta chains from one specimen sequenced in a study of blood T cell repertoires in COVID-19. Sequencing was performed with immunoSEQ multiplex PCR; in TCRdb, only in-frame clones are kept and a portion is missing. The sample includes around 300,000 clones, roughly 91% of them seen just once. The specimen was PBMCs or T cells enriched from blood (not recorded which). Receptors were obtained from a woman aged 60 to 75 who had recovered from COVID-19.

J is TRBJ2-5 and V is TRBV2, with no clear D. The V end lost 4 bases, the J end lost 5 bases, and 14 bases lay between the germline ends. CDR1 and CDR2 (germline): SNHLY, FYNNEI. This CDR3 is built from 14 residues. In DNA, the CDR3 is TGTGCCAGCAGTGGACTTACTCCTGGGGAGACCCAGTACTTC. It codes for CASSGLTPGETQYF.

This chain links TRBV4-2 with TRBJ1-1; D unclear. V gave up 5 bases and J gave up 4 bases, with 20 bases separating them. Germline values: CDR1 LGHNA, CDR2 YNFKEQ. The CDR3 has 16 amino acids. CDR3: CASSKDPGGGSTEAFF. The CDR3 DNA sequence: TGTGCCAGCAGCAAGGACCCGGGCGGAGGAAGCACTGAAGCTTTCTTT.

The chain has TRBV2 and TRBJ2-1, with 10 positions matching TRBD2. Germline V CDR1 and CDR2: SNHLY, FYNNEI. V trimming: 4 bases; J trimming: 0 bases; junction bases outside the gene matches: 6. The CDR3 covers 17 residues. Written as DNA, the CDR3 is TGTGCCAGCAGTGGAGGACTAGCGGACAGCTCCTACAATGAGCAGTTCTTC. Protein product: CASSGGLADSSYNEQFF. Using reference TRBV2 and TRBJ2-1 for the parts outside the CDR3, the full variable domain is EPEVTQTPSHQVTQMGQEVILRCVPISNHLYFYWYRQILGQKVEFLVSFYNNEISEKSEIFDDQFSVERPDGSNFTLKIRSTKLEDSAMYFCASSGGLADSSYNEQFFGPGTRLTVL.

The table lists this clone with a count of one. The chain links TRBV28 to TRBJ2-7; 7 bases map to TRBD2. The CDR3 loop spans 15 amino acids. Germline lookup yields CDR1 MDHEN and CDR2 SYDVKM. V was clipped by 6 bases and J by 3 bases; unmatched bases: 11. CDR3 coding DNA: TGTGCCAGCAGAGGCGCGGGGGACCGAAACTACGAGCAGTACTTC. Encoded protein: CASRGAGDRNYEQYF.

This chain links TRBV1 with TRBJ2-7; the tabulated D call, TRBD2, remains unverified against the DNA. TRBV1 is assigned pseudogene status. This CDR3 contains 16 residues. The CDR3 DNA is TGCACCAGCAGCCAAGATCGGGGGACTAGATCCTACGAGCAGTACTTC. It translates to CTSSQDRGTRSYEQYF.

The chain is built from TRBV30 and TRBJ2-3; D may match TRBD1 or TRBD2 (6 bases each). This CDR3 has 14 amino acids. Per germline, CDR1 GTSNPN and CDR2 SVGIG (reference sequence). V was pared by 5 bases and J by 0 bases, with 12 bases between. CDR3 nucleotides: TGTGCCTGGGGGGGGCTGTCTAGCACAGATACGCAGTATTTT. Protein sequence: CAWGGLSSTDTQYF.

CDR3 sequence (DNA): TGTGCCAGCAGCGCAGTCACGCAGGGTTCCGCTGAAGCTTTCTTT. Translating gives CASSAVTQGSAEAFF. The chain uses TRBV9 and TRBJ1-1, with a possible D match to TRBD1 (5 bases). CDR3 length equals 15 residues. With 3 bases removed from V and 6 bases from J, the gap between germline ends came to 18 bases. Germline CDR1 and CDR2: SGDLS and YYNGEE.

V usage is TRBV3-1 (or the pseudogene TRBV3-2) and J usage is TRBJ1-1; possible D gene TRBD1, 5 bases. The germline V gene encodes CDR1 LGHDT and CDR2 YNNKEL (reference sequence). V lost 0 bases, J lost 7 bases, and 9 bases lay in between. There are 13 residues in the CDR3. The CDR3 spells CASSQEGRGEAFF. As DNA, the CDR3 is TGTGCCAGCAGCCAAGAAGGAAGGGGTGAAGCTTTCTTT.

CDR3 sequence reads: CASSPEGNQPQHF. The CDR3 coding sequence is TGTGCCAGCAGCCCGGAGGGGAATCAGCCCCAGCATTTT. This chain connects TRBV9 to TRBJ1-5; weak D call: TRBD1 (5 bases). V lost 4 bases and J 4 bases, leaving 9 bases between the germline ends. This CDR3 spans 13 amino acids. Germline CDR1 SGDLS, CDR2 YYNGEE.

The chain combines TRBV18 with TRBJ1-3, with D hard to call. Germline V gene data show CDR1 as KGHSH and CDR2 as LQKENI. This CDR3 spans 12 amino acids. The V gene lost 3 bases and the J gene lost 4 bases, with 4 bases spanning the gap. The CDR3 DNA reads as TGTGCCAGCTCACCTGAGGGAAACACCATATATTTT. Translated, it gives CASSPEGNTIYF.

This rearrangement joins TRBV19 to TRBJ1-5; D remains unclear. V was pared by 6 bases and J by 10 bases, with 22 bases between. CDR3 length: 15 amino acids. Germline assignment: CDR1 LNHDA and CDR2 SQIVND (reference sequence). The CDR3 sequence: CASRGVMETTYPQHF. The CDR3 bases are TGTGCCAGTAGGGGTGTTATGGAGACGACTTACCCCCAGCATTTT.

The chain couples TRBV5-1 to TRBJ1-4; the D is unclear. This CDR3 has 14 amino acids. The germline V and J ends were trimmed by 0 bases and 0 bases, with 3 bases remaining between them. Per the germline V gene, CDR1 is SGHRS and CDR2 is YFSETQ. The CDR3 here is CASSLGATNEKLFF. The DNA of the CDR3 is TGCGCCAGCAGCTTGGGAGCAACTAATGAAAAACTGTTTTTT.

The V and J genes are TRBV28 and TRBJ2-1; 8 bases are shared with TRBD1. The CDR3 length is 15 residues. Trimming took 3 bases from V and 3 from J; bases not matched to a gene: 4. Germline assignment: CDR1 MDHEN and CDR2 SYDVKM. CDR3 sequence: CASSFSDRVYNEQFF. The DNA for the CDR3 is TGTGCCAGCAGTTTCTCGGACAGGGTCTACAATGAGCAGTTCTTC.

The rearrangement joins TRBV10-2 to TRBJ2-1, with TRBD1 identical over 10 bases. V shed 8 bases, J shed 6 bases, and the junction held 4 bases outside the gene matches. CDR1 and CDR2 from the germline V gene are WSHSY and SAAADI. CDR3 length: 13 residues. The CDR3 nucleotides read TGCGCCAGCGGCGGACAGGGGGGCAATGAGCAGTTCTTC. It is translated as CASGGQGGNEQFF.

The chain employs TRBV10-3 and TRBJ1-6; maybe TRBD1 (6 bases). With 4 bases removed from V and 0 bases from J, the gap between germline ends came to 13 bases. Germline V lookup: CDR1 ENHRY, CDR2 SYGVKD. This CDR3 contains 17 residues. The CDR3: CAISGSTGSSYNSPLHF. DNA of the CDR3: TGTGCCATCAGTGGGTCAACAGGGAGCTCCTATAATTCACCCCTCCACTTT.

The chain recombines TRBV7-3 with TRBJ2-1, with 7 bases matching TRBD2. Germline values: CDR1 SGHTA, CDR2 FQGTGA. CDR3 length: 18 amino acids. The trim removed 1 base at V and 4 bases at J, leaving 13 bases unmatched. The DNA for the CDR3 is TGTGCCAGCAGCTTAAGCGGTGGAATCGGGAGGCCTTACAATGAGCAGTTCTTC. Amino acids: CASSLSGGIGRPYNEQFF.

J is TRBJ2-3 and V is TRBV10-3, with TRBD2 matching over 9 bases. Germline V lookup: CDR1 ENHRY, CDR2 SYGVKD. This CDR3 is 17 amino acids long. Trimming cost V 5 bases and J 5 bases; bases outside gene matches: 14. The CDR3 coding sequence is TGTGCCATCAGTCCGGCGTTGCGGGAGGGCCGGGGAGATACGCAGTATTTT. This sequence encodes CAISPALREGRGDTQYF.

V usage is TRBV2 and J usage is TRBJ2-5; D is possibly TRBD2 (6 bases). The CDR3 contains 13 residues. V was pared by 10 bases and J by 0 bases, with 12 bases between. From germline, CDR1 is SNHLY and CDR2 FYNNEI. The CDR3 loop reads CATIAEYQETQYF. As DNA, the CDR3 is TGTGCCACCATAGCGGAGTACCAAGAGACCCAGTACTTC.

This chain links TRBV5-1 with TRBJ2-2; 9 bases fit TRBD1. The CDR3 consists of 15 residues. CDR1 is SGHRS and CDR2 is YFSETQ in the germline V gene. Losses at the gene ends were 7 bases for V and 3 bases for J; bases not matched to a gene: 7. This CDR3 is CASLDRGSDTGELFF. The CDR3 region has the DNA TGCGCCAGCCTCGACAGGGGGTCGGACACCGGGGAGCTGTTTTTT.

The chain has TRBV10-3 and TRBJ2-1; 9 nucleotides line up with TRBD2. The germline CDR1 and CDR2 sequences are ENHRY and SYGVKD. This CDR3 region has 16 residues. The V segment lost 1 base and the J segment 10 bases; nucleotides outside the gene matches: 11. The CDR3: CAISEFGSGSLTEQFF. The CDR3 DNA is TGTGCCATCAGTGAGTTTGGTAGCGGGAGTCTCACGGAGCAGTTCTTC.

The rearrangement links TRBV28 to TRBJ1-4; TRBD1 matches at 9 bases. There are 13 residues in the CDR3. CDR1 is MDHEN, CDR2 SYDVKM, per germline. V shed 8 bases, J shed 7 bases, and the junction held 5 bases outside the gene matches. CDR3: CASVTGGSEKLFF. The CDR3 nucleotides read TGTGCCAGCGTAACAGGGGGCAGTGAAAAACTGTTTTTT.

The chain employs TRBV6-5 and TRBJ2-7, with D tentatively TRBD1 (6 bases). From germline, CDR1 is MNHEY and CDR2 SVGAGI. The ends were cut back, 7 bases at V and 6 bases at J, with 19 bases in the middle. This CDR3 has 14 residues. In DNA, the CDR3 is TGTGCCAGCACCTTCCTTGGGACACCGATCGAGCAGTACTTC. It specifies CASTFLGTPIEQYF.

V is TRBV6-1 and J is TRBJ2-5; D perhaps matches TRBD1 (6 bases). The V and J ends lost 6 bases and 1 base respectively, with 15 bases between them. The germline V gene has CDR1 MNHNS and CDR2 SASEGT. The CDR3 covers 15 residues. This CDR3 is CASRFHNRVQETQYF. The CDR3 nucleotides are TGTGCCAGCAGATTTCATAACAGGGTCCAAGAGACCCAGTACTTC.

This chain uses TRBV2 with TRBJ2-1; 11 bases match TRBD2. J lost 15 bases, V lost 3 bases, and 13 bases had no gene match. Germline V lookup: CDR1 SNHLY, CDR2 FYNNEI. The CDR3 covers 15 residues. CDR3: CASSEGTSGRRGRFF. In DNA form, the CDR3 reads TGTGCCAGCAGTGAGGGGACTAGCGGCCGCCGGGGACGGTTCTTC.